Presented here are 31 T cell receptor beta chains from one specimen sequenced in a study of cytomegalovirus exposure and HLA in healthy donors. The primer mix had 60 Vbeta and 13 Jbeta primers. Method: immunoSEQ multiplex PCR; TCRdb's copy keeps in-frame clones and lacks some. The table lists 85,000 to 130,000 clones, about a tenth of them singletons. Specimen: PBMCs. The receptor source for this set is a man aged 40-49 years in good health and CMV-seropositive.

This clone has a handful of counts. The chain joins TRBV5-4 to TRBJ1-2; tentatively, D is TRBD1 (6 bases). V was clipped by 5 bases and J by 3 bases, with 14 bases between them. The germline gives CDR1 SGHNT, CDR2 YYREEE (reference sequence). This CDR3 spans 14 amino acids. The CDR3 spells CASRTTGLDYGYTF. The CDR3, as DNA: TGTGCCAGCAGAACGACAGGCCTTGACTATGGCTACACCTTC.

This clone was counted only a few times. The rearrangement uses TRBV2 and TRBJ1-5; the D is unclear. Trimming removed 3 bases at V and 5 bases at J, with 5 bases between. This CDR3 region has 12 residues. CDR1 is SNHLY and CDR2 is FYNNEI in the germline V gene. CDR3 loop: CASSDSHQPQHF. CDR3 sequence (DNA): TGTGCCAGCAGTGACTCCCATCAGCCCCAGCATTTT.

This clone was counted a few times. The germline gene is not matched at one end of the junction; a read error may be the cause. The chain links TRBV7-7 to TRBJ2-5; D is possibly TRBD1 (6 bases). In germline, CDR1 is SSHAT, CDR2 FNYEAQ (reference sequence). The CDR3 has 15 residues. CDR3 in DNA: TGTGCTAGCAGCCCAGGGACATACAGTGGGGAGACCCAGTACTTC. This encodes CASSPGTYSGETQYF.

The V gene is TRBV5-1, the J gene TRBJ2-3; possible D gene TRBD1, 5 bases. The CDR3 is 16 residues long. CDR1 and CDR2 from the germline V gene are SGHRS and YFSETQ. V lost 4 bases, J lost 3 bases, and 18 bases lay in between. CDR3 sequence (DNA): TGCGCCAGCAGCGCCCAAGGAAGGGGTAGGACAGATACGCAGTATTTT. Its translation: CASSAQGRGRTDTQYF.

This clone is classed as medium-sized. V usage is TRBV2 and J usage is TRBJ2-6, with no clear D. This CDR3 spans 16 amino acids. In germline, CDR1 is SNHLY, CDR2 FYNNEI. V was pared by 7 bases and J by 1 base, with 14 bases between. The DNA of the CDR3 is TGTGCCAGCAAGCTTCATTCGCCGTCTGGGGCCAACGTCCTGACTTTC. Translation: CASKLHSPSGANVLTF. The full variable domain, completed using reference TRBV2 and TRBJ2-6, is EPEVTQTPSHQVTQMGQEVILRCVPISNHLYFYWYRQILGQKVEFLVSFYNNEISEKSEIFDDQFSVERPDGSNFTLKIRSTKLEDSAMYFCASKLHSPSGANVLTFGAGSRLTVL.

This clone was counted a few times. The chain is built from TRBV10-3 and TRBJ2-3, with D hard to call. Trimming pared 4 bases from V and 0 bases from J, leaving 11 bases between. The V gene's germline CDR1 is ENHRY and CDR2 SYGVKD. The CDR3 totals 15 residues. Here the CDR3 DNA reads TGTGCCATCAGTGCAAGCGCATCTAGCACAGATACGCAGTATTTT. Protein product: CAISASASSTDTQYF.

The chain carries TRBV5-8 and TRBJ2-7; D might be TRBD2 (5 bases). V lost 2 bases to trimming and J lost 4 bases, with 16 bases between them. CDR1 is SGHTS, CDR2 YDEGEE, per germline. The CDR3 covers 15 residues. CDR3 sequence: CASSFRTLGGYEQYF. CDR3 coding DNA: TGTGCCAGCAGCTTTAGGACTCTAGGCGGTTACGAGCAGTACTTC.

The chain recombines TRBV11-3 with TRBJ2-5; TRBD2 matches 10 bases. With V trimmed by 5 bases and J by 5 bases, 14 bases remained unmatched. This CDR3 has 17 amino acids. Germline CDR1 is SGHNT and CDR2 is YENEEA. The CDR3 protein is CASSRTRIAGGLETQYF. CDR3 sequence (DNA): TGTGCCAGCAGCCGCACACGGATAGCGGGAGGTTTGGAGACCCAGTACTTC.

The genes are TRBV4-1 and TRBJ1-3, with 8 bases fitting TRBD1. The germline gives CDR1 MGHRA, CDR2 YSYEKL. The CDR3 runs 16 residues. V shed 4 bases and J 4 bases; nucleotides not matched to a gene: 9. CDR3 in DNA: TGCGCCAGCAGCCCCTATGACAGGGGATTGGGAAACACCATATATTTT. It encodes CASSPYDRGLGNTIYF.

This clone has a handful of counts. V and J are TRBV4-1 and TRBJ2-7, with D possibly matching TRBD2 (7 bases). V lost 1 base, J lost 1 base, and 14 bases lay in between. Germline assignment: CDR1 MGHRA and CDR2 YSYEKL. CDR3 length: 16 amino acids. CDR3 loop: CASSQGGGRGSYEQYF. The CDR3 nucleotides are TGCGCCAGCAGCCAAGGAGGGGGGCGGGGGTCCTACGAGCAGTACTTC.

The chain recombines TRBV4-3 with TRBJ2-3; a possible D gene is TRBD1 (6 bases). CDR3 length: 16 amino acids. The V end lost 5 bases, the J end lost 5 bases, and 20 bases lay between the germline ends. The germline V gene has CDR1 LGHNA and CDR2 YSLEER. CDR3 bases: TGCGCCAGCAGCAACCTACCTTGGAAAGGGGGAGATACGCAGTATTTT. Encoded protein: CASSNLPWKGGDTQYF.

This clone was seen only a few times. The chain employs TRBV5-1 and TRBJ2-7; 7 bases are a match to TRBD2. The J segment lost 0 bases and the V segment lost 5 bases, leaving 8 bases of the junction unmatched. The CDR3 covers 15 residues. From germline, CDR1 is SGHRS and CDR2 YFSETQ. The CDR3 bases are TGCGCCAGCAGTCCGGGACTACCAAGCTCCTACGAGCAGTACTTC. This codes for CASSPGLPSSYEQYF.

The chain couples TRBV7-2 to TRBJ2-5; the match to TRBD2 covers 7 bases. The ends lost 1 base at V and 2 bases at J; junction bases unmatched: 10. The germline V gene encodes CDR1 SGHTA and CDR2 FQGNSA. The CDR3 is made up of 17 amino acids. CDR3 sequence (DNA): TGTGCCAGCAGCTTAGTTTTCCTTAGCGGGTCTCAAGAGACCCAGTACTTC. Translation: CASSLVFLSGSQETQYF. The full variable domain, completed using reference TRBV7-2 and TRBJ2-5, is GAGVSQSPSNKVTEKGKDVELRCDPISGHTALYWYRQSLGQGLEFLIYFQGNSAPDKSGLPSDRFSAERTGGSVSTLTIQRTQQEDSAVYLCASSLVFLSGSQETQYFGPGTRLLVL.

The rearrangement joins TRBV29-1 to TRBJ1-2; 10 bases line up with TRBD1. CDR3 size: 13 residues. From germline, CDR1 is SQVTM and CDR2 ANQGSEA. The J segment lost 4 bases and the V segment lost 3 bases, leaving 2 bases of the junction unmatched. The CDR3 protein is CSVEDRGTYGYTF. The CDR3 DNA sequence: TGCAGCGTTGAGGACAGGGGGACCTATGGCTACACCTTC.

This clone was found a few times. The CDR3 nucleotides read TGCGCCAGCAGCCATAGCGGGGCCCACCACGAGCAGTACTTC. It specifies CASSHSGAHHEQYF. The chain uses TRBV4-1 and TRBJ2-7; TRBD2 matches at 8 bases. The CDR3 length is 14 residues. Unmatched junction bases numbered 6, after V lost 3 bases and J lost 5 bases. Per the germline V gene, CDR1 is MGHRA and CDR2 is YSYEKL.

The chain is built from TRBV28 and TRBJ2-7; TRBD1 aligns across 10 bases. The CDR3 totals 14 residues. V shed 8 bases and J 3 bases; nucleotides not matched to a gene: 7. The germline V gene encodes CDR1 MDHEN and CDR2 SYDVKM. CDR3 nucleotide sequence: TGTGCCAGCGCACGACAGGGGGCACTCTACGAGCAGTACTTC. Its protein product is CASARQGALYEQYF.

CDR3 DNA sequence: TGTGCCAGCAGCTCGGGTGTTGGCTATGGCTACACCTTC. Its protein is CASSSGVGYGYTF. The chain couples TRBV5-6 to TRBJ1-2, with D uncertain. The CDR3 runs to 13 residues. Germline CDR1 SGHDT, CDR2 YYEEEE. Trimming took off 3 bases at V and 4 bases at J, with 10 bases between the two ends.

The chain carries TRBV29-1 and TRBJ2-5, with TRBD2 as a possible D gene (6 bases). V was clipped by 2 bases and J by 5 bases, with 12 bases between them. CDR3 length: 13 residues. CDR1 and CDR2 (germline): SQVTM, ANQGSEA. The CDR3 here is CSVEIRERETQYF. In DNA, the CDR3 is TGCAGCGTTGAAATCCGGGAGAGGGAGACCCAGTACTTC.

This clone was seen more than once but under ten times. This rearrangement joins TRBV7-2 to TRBJ2-7; 11 bases match TRBD2. Germline CDR1 reads SGHTA; CDR2 reads FQGNSA. The CDR3 is made up of 18 amino acids. Trimming at V came to 4 bases and at J to 0 bases, leaving 11 bases not matched to a gene. The CDR3 DNA reads TGTGCCAGCAGCTCCAGGACTAGCGGGCCTACCCCCTCCTACGAGCAGTACTTC. Its protein product is CASSSRTSGPTPSYEQYF.

The genes are TRBV27 and TRBJ2-2, with D unresolved. CDR3 size: 12 residues. Trimming took off 5 bases at V and 5 bases at J, with 6 bases between the two ends. In germline, CDR1 is MNHEY, CDR2 SMNVEV (reference sequence). The CDR3, as DNA: TGTGCCAGCAGTCTCTCTACCGGGGAGCTGTTTTTT. This translates into CASSLSTGELFF.

This clone turned up a few times. The rearrangement joins TRBV5-1 to TRBJ2-1; TRBD2 agrees at 12 bases. V was clipped by 3 bases and J by 6 bases; unmatched bases: 7. CDR3 size: 16 residues. The germline CDR1 and CDR2 sequences are SGHRS and YFSETQ. Here the CDR3 reads CASSSFTSGRRNEQFF. The CDR3 nucleotides read TGCGCCAGCAGCTCCTTCACTAGCGGGAGGCGCAATGAGCAGTTCTTC. Together with reference TRBV5-1 and TRBJ2-1, the CDR3 gives the full variable domain: KAGVTQTPRYLIKTRGQQVTLSCSPISGHRSVSWYQQTPGQGLQFLFEYFSETQRNKGNFPGRFSGRQFSNSRSEMNVSTLELGDSALYLCASSSFTSGRRNEQFFGPGTRLTVL.

The chain couples TRBV5-8 to TRBJ1-1, with 7 bases identical to TRBD1. Germline V gene lookup returns CDR1 SGHTS and CDR2 YDEGEE. The CDR3 has 16 amino acids. V was clipped by 5 bases and J by 0 bases; unmatched bases: 10. DNA of the CDR3: TGTGCCAGCAGGAAGGACAGGCCTCGCTTGAACACTGAAGCTTTCTTT. As protein: CASRKDRPRLNTEAFF.

The chain links TRBV5-1 to TRBJ2-6; no firm D call. The CDR3 spans 15 residues. In germline, CDR1 is SGHRS, CDR2 YFSETQ. Trimming pared 0 bases from V and 0 bases from J, leaving 4 bases between. This CDR3 is CASSLAVSGANVLTF. For the CDR3, the DNA is TGCGCCAGCAGCTTGGCCGTCTCTGGGGCCAACGTCCTGACTTTC.

The chain combines TRBV13 with TRBJ2-4; TRBD2 is a possible D gene (6 bases). The DNA end lines up better with TRBJ2-1; the J call may be wrong. Germline loops: CDR1 PRHDT, CDR2 FYEKMQ (reference sequence). The CDR3 is 14 amino acids. CDR3 nucleotides: TGTGCCAGCAGCTTAGAACTAGCCAAAAACATTCAGTTCTTC. Its translation: CASSLELAKNIQFF.

The V call is TRBV21-1, the J call TRBJ2-7; the table's D call, TRBD1, was not checked against the DNA. TRBV21-1 is flagged as a pseudogene. CDR3 length: 13 residues. CDR3 in amino acids: CASSKVRVYEQYF. The CDR3 DNA is TGTGCCAGCAGCAAAGTCAGGGTTTACGAGCAGTACTTC.

The rearrangement uses TRBV7-9 and TRBJ2-6, with a tentative D call TRBD2 (5 bases). CDR3 length: 14 residues. V lost 7 bases and J lost 1, with 8 bases in between. Per germline, CDR1 SEHNR and CDR2 FQNEAQ (reference sequence). CDR3 amino acids: CASKRGSGANVLTF. The CDR3 DNA is TGTGCCAGCAAGAGAGGGTCTGGGGCCAACGTCCTGACTTTC.

This rearrangement joins TRBV19 to TRBJ2-1; a weak D match, TRBD1 (5 bases). There are 15 residues in the CDR3. Trimming shortened V by 1 base and J by 8 bases, and 15 bases separated the two germline ends. CDR1 is LNHDA and CDR2 is SQIVND in the germline V gene (reference sequence). The CDR3 reads CASSIVSTARYEQFF. The CDR3 bases are TGTGCCAGTAGTATAGTGTCGACAGCGAGGTATGAGCAGTTCTTC. The variable domain in full, with the rest retrieved from reference TRBV19 and TRBJ2-1, is DGGITQSPKYLFRKEGQNVTLSCEQNLNHDAMYWYRQDPGQGLRLIYYSQIVNDFQKGDIAEGYSVSREKKESFPLTVTSAQKNPTAFYLCASSIVSTARYEQFFGPGTRLTVL.

This chain uses TRBV10-3 with TRBJ2-1, with no clear D. Germline V gene data show CDR1 as ENHRY and CDR2 as SYGVKD. Trimming left V 2 bases short and J 9 bases short, with 8 bases between. The CDR3 runs to 12 residues. The CDR3 protein is CAISENGSEQFF. In DNA, the CDR3 is TGTGCCATCAGTGAGAACGGTAGTGAGCAGTTCTTC.

This clone came up a few times. CDR3 residues: CASHAGGVTEAFF. The CDR3 DNA reads as TGTGCCAGCCACGCAGGGGGCGTTACTGAAGCTTTCTTT. The chain combines TRBV28 with TRBJ1-1; 8 positions match TRBD1. CDR1 is MDHEN, CDR2 SYDVKM, per germline. This CDR3 region has 13 residues. With 8 bases clipped from V and 5 bases from J, the junction kept 7 bases outside the gene matches.

Only a few counts were recorded for this clone. V gene TRBV7-6 combines with J gene TRBJ1-3; D is uncertain. The CDR3 length is 16 residues. Between the trimmed V and J ends, which lost 2 bases and 3 bases, there was a span of 14 bases. Per the germline V gene, CDR1 is SGHVS and CDR2 is FNYEAQ. CDR3 DNA: TGTGCCAGCAGCTTAAGTGCCGGGTTTATTGGAAACACCATATATTTT. Amino acids: CASSLSAGFIGNTIYF.

The chain links TRBV28 to TRBJ2-1; D is possibly TRBD2 (5 bases). CDR3 length equals 14 residues. The V gene's germline CDR1 is MDHEN and CDR2 SYDVKM. V lost 2 bases to trimming and J lost 3 bases, with 8 bases between them. The CDR3 bases are TGTGCCAGCAGTTTAGCGGGCGTCTACAATGAGCAGTTCTTC. It is translated as CASSLAGVYNEQFF.